This T cell receptor (beta chain) was found in a study of molecular identifiers for immune sequencing clone quantification. This clonotype was detected only a few times. MiXCR, applied by TCRdb to the PCR reads, yields one record per CDR3 protein. The data contain over 35,000 distinct CDR3 sequences, 20% to 25% of them seen just once; the ten biggest clones take up approximately 0.89%. The receptor was isolated from a human donor in good health. Some libraries in this study had Jurkat cell RNA spiked in. Specimen: naive CD8+ T cells from blood, with Jurkat cell RNA spiked in. The subset is: FACS-sorted CD8+CD4-CCR7+CD45RA+ naive T cells.

As DNA, the CDR3 is TGTGCCAGCAGTGAACTGGGACTAGCGGGGGCCTACGAGCAGTACTTC. Its translation: CASSELGLAGAYEQYF. The chain links TRBV6-1 to TRBJ2-7, with 14 bases aligning to TRBD2. CDR3 length equals 16 residues. The germline gives CDR1 MNHNS, CDR2 SASEGT. With 2 bases clipped from V and 2 bases from J, the junction kept 2 bases outside the gene matches.